This is a list of T cell receptor beta chains from one sample in a study of blood T cells in healthy people across ages. MiXCR, applied by TCRdb to the 5' RACE reads, yields one record per CDR3 protein. The sample gives 600,000 to 800,000 distinct CDR3 sequences, under 25% of which show up once; roughly 3.9% is in the top ten. Sequencing was performed on blood. These receptors were obtained from a man between 70 and 80 years old in good health. Each CDR3 is given with its conserved first and last residue. Each record gives: V gene, D gene, J gene, CDR3 length, clone size, CDR3 protein, CDR3 DNA. The D gene is left open where the match is weak. Not every row has a clone size; where given, it reads once, few, many or a size class.

TRBV15,NA,TRBJ1-1,14,few,CATSRAHPRTEAFF,TGTGCCACCAGCAGAGCACATCCGCGAACTGAAGCTTTCTTT
TRBV5-4,TRBD2,TRBJ2-2,12,few,CASSTSGGELFF,TGTGCCAGCAGCACTAGCGGCGGGGAGCTGTTTTTT
TRBV5-1,NA,TRBJ2-3,16,NA,CASSQGTFVLTDTQYF,TGCGCCAGCAGCCAAGGGACCTTCGTTCTCACAGATACGCAGTATTTT
TRBV4-1,TRBD2,TRBJ2-7,15,NA,CASSLSGRGAYEQYF,TGCGCCAGCAGCCTTAGCGGGAGAGGGGCCTACGAGCAGTACTTC
TRBV9,TRBD1,TRBJ2-7,16,few,CASSVEGTGSIYEQYF,TGTGCCAGCAGCGTAGAGGGGACAGGGTCCATCTACGAGCAGTACTTC
TRBV18,NA,TRBJ1-1,13,NA,CASSPIPNTEAFF,TGTGCCAGCTCACCAATACCGAACACTGAAGCTTTCTTT
TRBV5-1,NA,TRBJ2-7,15,NA,CASSLVAGVAYEQYF,TGCGCCAGCAGCTTGGTGGCAGGGGTCGCCTACGAGCAGTACTTC
TRBV24-1,NA,TRBJ1-1,12,NA,CATSETGTEAFF,TGTGCCACCAGTGAAACAGGGACTGAAGCTTTCTTT
TRBV7-9,TRBD1,TRBJ1-4,15,NA,CASSLGTGANEKLFF,TGTGCCAGCAGCTTAGGGACAGGAGCAAATGAAAAACTGTTTTTT
TRBV28,NA,TRBJ1-1,16,few,CASSTLGRGFSTEAFF,TGTGCCAGCAGTACCCTGGGGCGGGGTTTCAGCACTGAAGCTTTCTTT
TRBV3-1,NA,TRBJ2-5,13,many,CASTLGGKETQYF,TGTGCCAGCACCTTAGGGGGGAAAGAGACCCAGTACTTC
TRBV4-1,NA,TRBJ1-4,15,NA,CASSQDPGVEEKLFF,TGCGCCAGCAGCCAAGATCCAGGGGTCGAGGAAAAACTGTTTTTT
TRBV5-1,TRBD1,TRBJ2-4,15,NA,CASSSSDRGGNIQYF,TGCGCCAGCAGCTCTTCGGACAGGGGAGGAAACATTCAGTACTTC
TRBV5-1,TRBD1,TRBJ1-4,16,NA,CASSKETGDPSQKLFF,TGCGCCAGCAGCAAAGAAACAGGGGATCCCTCCCAAAAACTGTTTTTT
TRBV24-1,TRBD2,TRBJ2-5,17,NA,CATSDGDYRPIQETQYF,TGTGCCACCAGTGATGGGGACTACAGACCCATCCAAGAGACCCAGTACTTC
TRBV20-1,TRBD1,TRBJ2-1,14,few,CSASPGQGGNEQFF,TGCAGTGCTAGCCCGGGACAGGGCGGGAATGAGCAGTTCTTC
TRBV6-1,NA,TRBJ1-1,14,few,CASSVQVMNTEAFF,TGTGCCAGCAGTGTACAGGTTATGAACACTGAAGCTTTCTTT
TRBV3-1,TRBD2,TRBJ2-5,17,NA,CASSHGGLAGGPGTQYF,TGTGCCAGCAGCCACGGGGGACTAGCGGGAGGGCCTGGTACCCAGTACTTC
TRBV4-3,TRBD1,TRBJ1-2,16,few,CASSQDSQGANYGYTF,TGCGCCAGCAGCCAAGATTCACAGGGGGCGAACTATGGCTACACCTTC
TRBV14,TRBD2,TRBJ2-1,16,NA,CASSQARTSGMDEQFF,TGTGCCAGCAGCCAAGCTAGGACTAGCGGGATGGATGAGCAGTTCTTC
TRBV2,TRBD2,TRBJ2-5,15,NA,CASSEMTSEKETQYF,TGTGCCAGCAGTGAGATGACTAGCGAAAAAGAGACCCAGTACTTC
TRBV9,TRBD1,TRBJ1-1,13,once,CASSVETGSKAFF,TGTGCCAGCAGCGTGGAGACAGGGTCAAAAGCTTTCTTT
TRBV6-1,NA,TRBJ2-7,12,NA,CASSEHSYEQYF,TGTGCCAGCAGTGAACACAGCTACGAGCAGTACTTC
TRBV5-1,TRBD1,TRBJ1-5,14,few,CASSKDRPDQPQHF,TGCGCCAGCAGCAAGGACAGGCCCGACCAGCCCCAGCATTTT
TRBV7-2,TRBD2,TRBJ2-5,16,few,CASSLASSGGQETQYF,TGTGCCAGCAGCTTAGCTTCTAGCGGAGGCCAAGAGACCCAGTACTTC
TRBV15,NA,TRBJ1-5,14,few,CATSSQGSNQPQHF,TGTGCCACCAGCTCGCAGGGTAGCAATCAGCCCCAGCATTTT
TRBV4-2,NA,TRBJ1-1,15,NA,CASSQTITANTEAFF,TGTGCCAGCAGCCAAACAATTACAGCGAACACTGAAGCTTTCTTT
TRBV5-1,TRBD2,TRBJ2-3,18,few,CASSLELAGGRSTDTQYF,TGCGCCAGCAGCTTGGAACTAGCGGGAGGGCGTAGCACAGATACGCAGTATTTT
TRBV15,NA,TRBJ2-3,18,few,CATSRDRYGDVSGDTQYF,TGTGCCACCAGCAGAGACCGATACGGCGACGTGAGTGGAGATACGCAGTATTTT
TRBV3-1,NA,TRBJ1-1,12,once,CASSQGGVEAFF,TGTGCCAGCAGCCAAGGAGGGGTCGAAGCTTTCTTT
TRBV7-6,NA,TRBJ2-5,13,many,CASSLIGLETQYF,TGTGCCAGCAGCTTAATTGGGTTGGAGACCCAGTACTTC
TRBV28,TRBD1,TRBJ2-7,14,NA,CASSPRGQGAGQYF,TGTGCCAGCAGTCCGAGAGGACAGGGGGCAGGGCAGTACTTC
TRBV6-6,NA,TRBJ2-1,14,NA,CASSYSSLRDEQFF,TGTGCCAGCAGTTACTCCTCCCTTAGGGATGAGCAGTTCTTC
TRBV28,NA,TRBJ2-1,16,NA,CASRPERAGSYNEQFF,TGTGCCAGCAGACCCGAACGAGCAGGCTCCTACAATGAGCAGTTCTTC
TRBV7-8,NA,TRBJ2-7,14,NA,CASSFDRSSCEQYF,TGTGCCAGCAGTTTCGACAGGAGCTCCTGCGAGCAGTACTTC
TRBV28,TRBD2,TRBJ2-5,14,many,CASIQLADQETQYF,TGTGCCAGCATTCAACTAGCGGACCAAGAGACCCAGTACTTC
TRBV7-2,NA,TRBJ1-3,14,many,CASSLRGSGNTIYF,TGTGCCAGCAGCTTACGGGGGAGTGGAAACACCATATATTTT
TRBV12-3/TRBV12-4,TRBD2,TRBJ2-1,16,NA,CASSPPSGKGKDEQFF,TGTGCCAGCAGTCCCCCTAGCGGGAAGGGCAAGGATGAGCAGTTCTTC
TRBV13,NA,TRBJ1-6,15,few,CASSLDAPGHSPLHF,TGTGCCAGCAGCTTAGACGCCCCGGGGCATTCACCCCTCCACTTT
TRBV5-4,NA,TRBJ2-1,14,NA,CASSSKGVYNEQFF,TGTGCCAGCAGCTCTAAAGGGGTCTACAATGAGCAGTTCTTC
TRBV12-3/TRBV12-4,NA,TRBJ1-1,13,NA,CASSFTVRGEAFF,TGTGCCAGCAGTTTCACTGTGAGGGGTGAAGCTTTCTTT
TRBV12-3/TRBV12-4,TRBD2,TRBJ2-5,14,NA,CASSGTSFEETQYF,TGTGCCAGCAGTGGGACTAGCTTCGAAGAGACCCAGTACTTC
TRBV20-1,NA,TRBJ2-3,16,few,CSAIPRDTQSTDTQYF,TGCAGTGCTATCCCACGGGACACCCAAAGCACAGATACGCAGTATTTT
TRBV2,TRBD1,TRBJ2-2,15,few,CASSSRDRVTGELFF,TGTGCCAGCAGTTCCCGGGACAGGGTCACCGGGGAGCTGTTTTTT
TRBV5-1,NA,TRBJ2-7,13,NA,CASQRDPGDEQYF,TGCGCCAGCCAGAGGGACCCCGGGGACGAGCAGTACTTC
TRBV7-8,NA,TRBJ2-3,15,NA,CASSLGLTGTDMQYF,TGTGCCAGCAGCTTAGGCCTAACAGGCACAGATATGCAGTATTTT
TRBV29-1,TRBD1,TRBJ2-3,14,few,CSVARTGLTDTQYF,TGCAGCGTGGCCAGGACAGGGCTAACAGATACGCAGTATTTT
TRBV6-1,NA,TRBJ2-7,15,many,CASSPSGTGTYEQYF,TGTGCCAGCAGCCCATCTGGGACGGGCACCTACGAGCAGTACTTC
TRBV12-3/TRBV12-4,NA,TRBJ2-1,14,once,CASSFGPTYNEQFF,TGTGCCAGCAGTTTCGGTCCCACCTACAATGAGCAGTTCTTC
TRBV29-1,TRBD2,TRBJ2-5,15,NA,CSVWTSGQPQETQYF,TGCAGCGTTTGGACTAGCGGGCAACCTCAAGAGACCCAGTACTTC
TRBV9,TRBD2,TRBJ2-3,19,many,CASSVKGELAGELTDTQYF,TGTGCCAGCAGCGTAAAGGGGGAACTAGCGGGAGAGCTGACAGATACGCAGTATTTT
TRBV20-1,TRBD2,TRBJ2-7,15,NA,CSALLLLAGSYEQYF,TGCAGTGCCCTCTTATTACTAGCGGGCTCCTACGAGCAGTACTTC
TRBV7-2,NA,TRBJ2-1,12,NA,CASSLSEEEQFF,TGTGCCAGCAGCCTTAGCGAGGAAGAGCAGTTCTTC
TRBV5-1,NA,TRBJ1-3,18,few,CASSLRAKGSQAGNTIYF,TGCGCCAGCAGCTTGCGGGCCAAGGGTAGCCAGGCTGGAAACACCATATATTTT
TRBV20-1,NA,TRBJ1-5,13,NA,CSASGGGPQPQHF,TGCAGTGCTTCCGGAGGGGGACCTCAGCCCCAGCATTTT
TRBV5-1,TRBD2,TRBJ2-7,15,NA,CASSNPGLAEGEQYF,TGCGCCAGCAGCAACCCGGGACTAGCGGAAGGCGAGCAGTACTTC
TRBV20-1,NA,TRBJ1-4,11,few,CSASPGAGLFF,TGCAGTGCTAGTCCGGGAGCAGGACTGTTTTTT